A selection of T cell receptor beta chains follows, all from one sample in a study of T cells in Graves' hyperthyroidism and ophthalmopathy. A single record per CDR3 protein comes from TCRdb applying MiXCR to the multiplex PCR reads. The data hold 350,000 to 400,000 distinct CDR3 sequences, with 15% observed a single time. The specimen sequenced was blood. All receptors derive from a woman aged 25-40 years with Graves' hyperthyroidism. CDR3s leave out the opening cysteine and the closing phenylalanine or tryptophan. Each record gives: V gene, J gene, CDR3 protein.

v_gene: TRBV20-1; j_gene: TRBJ2-1; CDR3aa: SAQHRGPDNEQF
v_gene: TRBV9; j_gene: TRBJ1-2; CDR3aa: ASSTRAKGSYT
v_gene: TRBV6-1; j_gene: TRBJ2-1; CDR3aa: ASRTNTGEGYNEQF
v_gene: TRBV27; j_gene: TRBJ2-1; CDR3aa: ASSILGSSYNEQF
v_gene: TRBV29-1; j_gene: TRBJ2-3; CDR3aa: SATGRRTDTQY
v_gene: TRBV7-8; j_gene: TRBJ2-1; CDR3aa: ASSLLAGVTYNEQF
v_gene: TRBV10-3; j_gene: TRBJ2-5; CDR3aa: AISDPDGGRETQY
v_gene: TRBV2; j_gene: TRBJ2-5; CDR3aa: ASMLQGTETQY
v_gene: TRBV28; j_gene: TRBJ1-2; CDR3aa: ASGGYGYT
v_gene: TRBV7-9; j_gene: TRBJ2-7; CDR3aa: ASSSPGGHEQY